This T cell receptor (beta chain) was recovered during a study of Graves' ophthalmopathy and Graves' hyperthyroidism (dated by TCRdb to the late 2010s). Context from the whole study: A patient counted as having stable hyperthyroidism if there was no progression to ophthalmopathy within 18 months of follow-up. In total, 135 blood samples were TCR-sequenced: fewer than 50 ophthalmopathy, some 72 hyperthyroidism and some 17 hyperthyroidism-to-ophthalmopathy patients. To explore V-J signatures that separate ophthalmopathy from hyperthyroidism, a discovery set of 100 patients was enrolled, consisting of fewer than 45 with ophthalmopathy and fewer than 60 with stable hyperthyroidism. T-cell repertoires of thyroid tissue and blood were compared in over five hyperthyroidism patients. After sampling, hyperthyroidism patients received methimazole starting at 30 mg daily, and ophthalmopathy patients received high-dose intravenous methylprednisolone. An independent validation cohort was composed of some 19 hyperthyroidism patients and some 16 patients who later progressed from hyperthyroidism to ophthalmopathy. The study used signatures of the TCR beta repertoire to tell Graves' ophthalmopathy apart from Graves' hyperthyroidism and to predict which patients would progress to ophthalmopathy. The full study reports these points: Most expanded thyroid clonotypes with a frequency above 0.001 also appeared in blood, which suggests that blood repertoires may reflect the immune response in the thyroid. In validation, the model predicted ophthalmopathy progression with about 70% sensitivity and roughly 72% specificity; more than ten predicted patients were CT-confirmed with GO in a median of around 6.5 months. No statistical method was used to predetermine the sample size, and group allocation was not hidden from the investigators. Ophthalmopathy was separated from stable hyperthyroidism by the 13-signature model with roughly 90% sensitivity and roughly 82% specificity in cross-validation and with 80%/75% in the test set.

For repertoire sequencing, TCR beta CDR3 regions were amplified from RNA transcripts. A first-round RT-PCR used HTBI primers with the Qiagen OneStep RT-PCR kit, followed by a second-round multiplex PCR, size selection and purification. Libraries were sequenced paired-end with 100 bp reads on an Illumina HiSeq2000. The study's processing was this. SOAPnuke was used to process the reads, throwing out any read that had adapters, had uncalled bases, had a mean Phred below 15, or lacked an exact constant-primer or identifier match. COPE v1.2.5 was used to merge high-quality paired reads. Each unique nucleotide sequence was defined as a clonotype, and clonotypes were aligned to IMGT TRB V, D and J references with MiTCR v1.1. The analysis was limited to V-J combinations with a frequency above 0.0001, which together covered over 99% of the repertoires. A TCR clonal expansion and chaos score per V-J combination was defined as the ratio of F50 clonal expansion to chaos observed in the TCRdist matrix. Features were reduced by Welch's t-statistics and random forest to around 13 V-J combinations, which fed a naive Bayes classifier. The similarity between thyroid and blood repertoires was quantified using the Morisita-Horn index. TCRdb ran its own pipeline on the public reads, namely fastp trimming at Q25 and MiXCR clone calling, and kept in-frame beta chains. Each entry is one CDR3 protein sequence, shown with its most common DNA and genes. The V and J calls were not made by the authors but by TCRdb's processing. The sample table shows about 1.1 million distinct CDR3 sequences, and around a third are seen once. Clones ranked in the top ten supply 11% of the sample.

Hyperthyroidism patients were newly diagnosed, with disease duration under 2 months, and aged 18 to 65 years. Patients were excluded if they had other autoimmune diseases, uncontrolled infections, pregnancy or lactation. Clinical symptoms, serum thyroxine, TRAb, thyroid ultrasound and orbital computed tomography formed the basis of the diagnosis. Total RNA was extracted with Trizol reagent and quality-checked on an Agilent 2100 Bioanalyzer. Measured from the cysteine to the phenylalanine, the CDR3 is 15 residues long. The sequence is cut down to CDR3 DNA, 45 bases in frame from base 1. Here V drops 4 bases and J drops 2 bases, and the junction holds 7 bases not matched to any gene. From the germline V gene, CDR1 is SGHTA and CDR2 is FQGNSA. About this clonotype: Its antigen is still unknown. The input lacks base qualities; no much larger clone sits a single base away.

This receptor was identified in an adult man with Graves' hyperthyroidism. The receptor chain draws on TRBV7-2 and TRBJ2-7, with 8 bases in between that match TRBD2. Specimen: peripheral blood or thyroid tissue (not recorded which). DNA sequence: TGTGCCAGCAGCTGGACCAGCGGGAGCGCCTACGAGCAGTACTTC. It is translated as CASSWTSGSAYEQYF.